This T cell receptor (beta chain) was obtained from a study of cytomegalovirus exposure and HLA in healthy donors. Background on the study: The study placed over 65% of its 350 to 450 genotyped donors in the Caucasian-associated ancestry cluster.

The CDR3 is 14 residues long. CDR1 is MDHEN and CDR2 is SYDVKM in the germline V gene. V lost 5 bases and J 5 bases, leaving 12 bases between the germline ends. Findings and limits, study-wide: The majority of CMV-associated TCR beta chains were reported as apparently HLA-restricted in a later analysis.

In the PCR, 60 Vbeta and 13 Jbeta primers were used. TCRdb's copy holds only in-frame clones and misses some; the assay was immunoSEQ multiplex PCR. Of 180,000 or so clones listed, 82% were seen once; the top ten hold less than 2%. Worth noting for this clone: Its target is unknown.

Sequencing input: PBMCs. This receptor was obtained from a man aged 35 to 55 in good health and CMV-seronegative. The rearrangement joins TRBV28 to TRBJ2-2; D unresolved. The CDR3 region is CASSPVLVTGELFF. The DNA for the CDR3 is TGTGCCAGCAGTCCCGTCCTTGTTACCGGGGAGCTGTTTTTT.